What follows are 10 T cell receptor beta chains derived from one specimen sequenced in a study of T cell responses to AZD1222 COVID-19 vaccine. TCRdb's table, derived via immunoSEQ multiplex PCR, lists solely in-frame clones and lacks some. The sample lists approximately 220,000 clones, roughly 91% occurring once. The sample consisted of peripheral blood, taken on day 0 of MenACWY control vaccination. The receptors were gathered from an adult in good health.

The chain employs TRBV5-8 and TRBJ1-6, with 8 bases fitting TRBD1. The length of the CDR3 is 15 residues. Per germline, CDR1 SGHTS and CDR2 YDEGEE. V was pared by 4 bases and J by 12 bases, with 12 bases of the junction left unmatched. The CDR3 loop is CASSGTGTGYLPLHF. The CDR3 DNA reads TGTGCCAGCAGCGGGACCGGGACAGGTTATTTACCCCTCCACTTT.

This clone was observed once. The chain is built from TRBV19 and TRBJ2-2, with a weak D call TRBD1 (5 bases). V was cut by 6 bases and J by 4 bases, with 12 bases left in between. The CDR3 is 14 amino acids. In germline, CDR1 is LNHDA, CDR2 SQIVND (reference sequence). CDR3 amino acids: CASSQQAPTGELFF. The CDR3 DNA sequence: TGTGCCAGTAGCCAACAGGCCCCCACCGGGGAGCTGTTTTTT.

This clone showed up just a few times. This rearrangement joins TRBV5-4 to TRBJ2-3; D may be TRBD2 (5 bases). CDR3 size: 15 residues. Trimming took off 4 bases at V and 2 bases at J, with 14 bases between the two ends. Germline CDR1 and CDR2: SGHNT and YYREEE (reference sequence). The CDR3 is CASSLGGSYTDTQYF. CDR3 sequence (DNA): TGTGCCAGCAGCCTAGGAGGCTCTTACACAGATACGCAGTATTTT.

This clone was seen just once. Here the CDR3 DNA reads TGTGCCAGCAGCCCAAAACTAGCGGGGGATGAGACCCAGTACTTC. As protein: CASSPKLAGDETQYF. This chain connects TRBV5-4 to TRBJ2-5; 11 positions agree with TRBD2. The CDR3 totals 15 residues. Trimming cost V 4 bases and J 5 bases; bases outside gene matches: 7. Germline V gives CDR1 SGHNT, CDR2 YYREEE (reference sequence). Using reference TRBV5-4 and TRBJ2-5 for the parts outside the CDR3, the full variable domain is ETGVTQSPTHLIKTRGQQVTLRCSSQSGHNTVSWYQQALGQGPQFIFQYYREEENGRGNFPPRFSGLQFPNYSSELNVNALELDDSALYLCASSPKLAGDETQYFGPGTRLLVL.

J is TRBJ2-1 and V is TRBV5-5; TRBD1 is a possible D gene (6 bases). V gave up 4 bases and J gave up 10 bases, with 15 bases separating them. This CDR3 comprises 13 residues. Germline CDR1 reads SGHKS; CDR2 reads YYEKEE (reference sequence). The CDR3 DNA reads as TGTGCCAGCAGCCAATATACAGGGTTCGAGCAGTTCTTC. Amino acids: CASSQYTGFEQFF.

To note about this clone: A read error may produce the germline difference seen at one junction end. The same CDR3 arises from other DNA sequences in this sample as well. The rearrangement uses TRBV5-1 and TRBJ2-1; no clear D gene. CDR3 size: 15 residues. Germline CDR1 reads SGHRS; CDR2 reads YFSETQ. The CDR3 loop reads CASSVWESSYNEQFF. The CDR3 coding sequence is TGCGCTAGCAGTGTTTGGGAAAGCTCCTACAATGAGCAGTTCTTC.

This clone has more than one count but fewer than ten. At one end, the junction sequence differs from germline, possibly due to a read error. The chain employs TRBV7-7 and TRBJ1-2; unclear D gene. The CDR3 spans 16 residues. Germline V gene data show CDR1 as SSHAT and CDR2 as FNYEAQ (reference sequence). The CDR3 DNA reads TGTGCTAGCAGCTTGAAGGATAACGCGAATAACTATGGCTACACCTTC. Amino acids: CASSLKDNANNYGYTF.

V gene TRBV19 combines with J gene TRBJ1-2, with D uncertain. Looked up from germline, CDR1 is LNHDA and CDR2 is SQIVND (reference sequence). The V end was cut by 0 bases, the J end by 4 bases, with 6 bases between. This CDR3 is 13 amino acids long. The CDR3 region is CASSIDLFYGYTF. CDR3 bases: TGTGCCAGTAGTATAGATCTATTCTATGGCTACACCTTC. The full variable domain, in which reference TRBV19 and TRBJ1-2 provide the parts outside the CDR3, is DGGITQSPKYLFRKEGQNVTLSCEQNLNHDAMYWYRQDPGQGLRLIYYSQIVNDFQKGDIAEGYSVSREKKESFPLTVTSAQKNPTAFYLCASSIDLFYGYTFGSGTRLTVV.

V usage is TRBV12-3 or TRBV12-4 and J usage is TRBJ1-2; 8 nucleotides agree with TRBD1. The CDR3 sequence is 13 residues long. J gave up 8 bases and V 10 bases, and 12 bases lay outside the gene matches. This CDR3 is CATRIQGAQGYTF. CDR3 coding DNA: TGTGCCACCAGAATCCAGGGGGCGCAGGGCTACACCTTC.

This clone has just a few counts. The J gene is TRBJ1-1, the V gene TRBV29-1; weak D call: TRBD1 (5 bases). The germline CDR1 and CDR2 sequences are SQVTM and ANQGSEA. CDR3 length: 12 residues. Trimming pared 6 bases from V and 5 bases from J, leaving 13 bases between. DNA of the CDR3: TGCAGCGTCCGGTGGGGGGATACTGAAGCTTTCTTT. Its translation: CSVRWGDTEAFF.